This T cell receptor (beta chain) comes out of a study of graft-versus-host responses after intestinal transplantation. Study-level results: Allograft clonal ratios (graft-versus-host to host-versus-graft) were high in patients who had graft-donor T cell macrochimerism. Early HvG declines after transplant were associated with peak circulating GvH clone levels.

Here immunoSEQ multiplex PCR was the method, and the copy in TCRdb shows in-frame clones only, minus some. Of approximately 75,000 clones listed, just under 95% are singletons. This clone was seen just once. Its specificity is not known. Per the germline V gene, CDR1 is SGHRS and CDR2 is YFSETQ. Trimming pared 1 base from V and 4 bases from J, leaving 8 bases between. The CDR3 sequence is 13 residues long. The chain has TRBV5-1 and TRBJ2-5; D is perhaps TRBD1 (6 bases). The clonotype comes from a human donor who received an intestinal transplant. The sample consisted of unstimulated CD8+ T cells sorted from spleen or lymph node cells, taken before intestinal transplant. CDR3 sequence: CASSLQGPETQYF. The CDR3 region has the DNA TGCGCCAGCAGCTTGCAGGGGCCAGAGACCCAGTACTTC. Using reference TRBV5-1 and TRBJ2-5 for the parts outside the CDR3, the full variable domain is KAGVTQTPRYLIKTRGQQVTLSCSPISGHRSVSWYQQTPGQGLQFLFEYFSETQRNKGNFPGRFSGRQFSNSRSEMNVSTLELGDSALYLCASSLQGPETQYFGPGTRLLVL.